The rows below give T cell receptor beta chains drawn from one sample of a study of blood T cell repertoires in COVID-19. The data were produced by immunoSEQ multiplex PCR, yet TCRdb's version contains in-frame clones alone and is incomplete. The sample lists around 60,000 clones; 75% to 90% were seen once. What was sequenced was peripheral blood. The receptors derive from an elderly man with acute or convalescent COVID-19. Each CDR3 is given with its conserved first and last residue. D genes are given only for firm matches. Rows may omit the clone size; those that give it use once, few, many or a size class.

CASSYRTTNFYEQYF	TGTGCCAGCAGTTACCGGACTACAAACTTCTACGAGCAGTACTTC	TRBV6-2/TRBV6-3	TRBJ2-7	.	.
CAWSVPRGAAHEQFF	TGTGCCTGGAGTGTACCCCGCGGCGCGGCCCATGAGCAGTTCTTC	TRBV30	TRBJ2-1	.	.
CSALTGQETQYF	TGCAGCGCGCTGACAGGGCAAGAGACCCAGTACTTC	TRBV29-1	TRBJ2-5	TRBD1	.
CASSQDDRQGVNEQFF	TGTGCCAGCAGCCAAGATGACAGACAGGGTGTGAATGAGCAGTTCTTC	TRBV3-1/TRBV3-2	TRBJ2-1	TRBD1	.
CASRGANYGYTF	TGTGCCAGTAGGGGAGCTAACTATGGCTACACCTTC	TRBV19	TRBJ1-2	.	.
CASTPSYEQYF	TGTGCCAGCACCCCTTCCTACGAGCAGTACTTC	TRBV3-1/TRBV3-2	TRBJ2-7	.	.
CASSTQGAGAPNTEAFF	TGTGCCAGCAGTACCCAGGGAGCAGGGGCCCCGAACACTGAAGCTTTCTTT	TRBV27	TRBJ1-1	.	.
CASSWGLGGQEAYEQYF	TGTGCCAGCAGCTGGGGCCTGGGTGGACAAGAAGCCTACGAGCAGTACTTC	TRBV7-8	TRBJ2-7	.	.
CASSYGQGTDEQFF	TGTGCCAGCAGTTACGGACAGGGAACCGATGAGCAGTTCTTC	TRBV6-5	TRBJ2-1	TRBD1	.
CASSLVAANNEQFF	TGCGCCAGCAGCTTGGTAGCAGCAAACAATGAGCAGTTCTTC	TRBV5-1	TRBJ2-1	.	few
CASSLTGQGVNQPQHF	TGTGCCAGCAGCTTGACGGGACAGGGGGTGAACCAGCCCCAGCATTTT	TRBV7-8	TRBJ1-5	TRBD1	.
CASSRTRETQYF	TGTGCCAGCAGCCGTACCCGGGAGACCCAGTACTTC	TRBV13	TRBJ2-5	.	.
CASSQLQGTEQYF	TGCGCCAGCAGCCAGCTGCAGGGAACCGAGCAGTACTTC	TRBV4-1	TRBJ2-7	.	.
CASSLDPSGGAWQFF	TGTGCCAGCAGCTTAGATCCTAGCGGGGGGGCATGGCAGTTCTTC	TRBV11-2	TRBJ2-1	TRBD2	.
CASLKTGGRYGYTF	TGTGCCAGCCTAAAGACAGGGGGAAGGTATGGCTACACCTTC	TRBV7-2	TRBJ1-2	TRBD1	few
CASSLTRTTGRFF	TGTGCCAGCAGCTTAACACGGACTACCGGCAGGTTCTTC	TRBV7-3	TRBJ2-1	.	.
CASSIQGYSNQPQHF	TGTGCCAGCAGCATACAGGGTTATAGCAATCAGCCCCAGCATTTT	TRBV5-8	TRBJ1-5	.	few
CASSLTAGGNTDTQYF	TGCGCCAGCAGCTTGACTGCGGGGGGGAACACAGATACGCAGTATTTT	TRBV5-1	TRBJ2-3	TRBD2	.
CASSSRTGETQYF	TGCGCCAGCAGCTCCCGGACAGGCGAGACCCAGTACTTC	TRBV5-1	TRBJ2-5	TRBD1	.
CSVVQGAYEQYF	TGCAGCGTTGTACAGGGGGCCTACGAGCAGTACTTC	TRBV29-1	TRBJ2-7	TRBD1	.
CAIRKDFMNTEAFF	TGTGCCATCAGGAAGGACTTCATGAACACTGAAGCTTTCTTT	TRBV10-3	TRBJ1-1	.	once
CASSQDRLAGEETQYF	TGCGCCAGCAGCCAAGATAGACTAGCGGGGGAAGAGACCCAGTACTTC	TRBV4-1	TRBJ2-5	TRBD2	.
CASGFPSGGNEQFF	TGTGCTAGTGGGTTCCCAAGCGGGGGTAATGAGCAGTTCTTC	TRBV12-5	TRBJ2-1	TRBD2	.
CASSPHSGADDTQYF	TGTGCCAGCAGCCCCCATAGCGGGGCAGACGATACGCAGTATTTT	TRBV7-9	TRBJ2-3	TRBD2	few
CASSISARGLTRNQPQHF	TGTGCCAGTAGTATAAGTGCCCGGGGACTAACCAGAAATCAGCCCCAGCATTTT	TRBV19	TRBJ1-5	.	few
CASSLGQGGETQYF	TGTGCCAGCAGCTTAGGGCAGGGGGGTGAGACCCAGTACTTC	TRBV11-3	TRBJ2-5	.	.
CASSIGPTGLNTEAFF	TGTGCCAGTAGTATAGGTCCGACAGGACTGAACACTGAAGCTTTCTTT	TRBV19	TRBJ1-1	.	.
CATSRDPLEYEQYF	TGTGCCACCAGCAGAGATCCCTTGGAGTACGAGCAGTACTTC	TRBV15	TRBJ2-7	.	.